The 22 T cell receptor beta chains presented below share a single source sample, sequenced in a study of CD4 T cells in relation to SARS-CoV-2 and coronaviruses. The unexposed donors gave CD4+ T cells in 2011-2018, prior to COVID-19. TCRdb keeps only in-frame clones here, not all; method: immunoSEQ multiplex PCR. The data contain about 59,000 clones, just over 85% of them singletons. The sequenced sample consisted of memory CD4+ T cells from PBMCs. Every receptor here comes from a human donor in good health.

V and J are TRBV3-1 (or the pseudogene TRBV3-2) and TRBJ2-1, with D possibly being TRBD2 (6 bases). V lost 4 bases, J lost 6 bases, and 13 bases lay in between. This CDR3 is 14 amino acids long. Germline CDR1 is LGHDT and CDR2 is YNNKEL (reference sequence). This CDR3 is CASSPTRVTNEQFF. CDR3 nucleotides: TGTGCCAGCAGCCCGACTAGGGTCACCAATGAGCAGTTCTTC.

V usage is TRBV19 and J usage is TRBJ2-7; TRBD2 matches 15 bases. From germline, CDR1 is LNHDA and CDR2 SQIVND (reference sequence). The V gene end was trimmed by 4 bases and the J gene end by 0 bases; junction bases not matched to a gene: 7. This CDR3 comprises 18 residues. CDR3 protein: CASSNPGTSGRTSYEQYF. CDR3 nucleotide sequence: TGTGCCAGTAGTAACCCCGGGACTAGCGGGAGGACCTCCTACGAGCAGTACTTC.

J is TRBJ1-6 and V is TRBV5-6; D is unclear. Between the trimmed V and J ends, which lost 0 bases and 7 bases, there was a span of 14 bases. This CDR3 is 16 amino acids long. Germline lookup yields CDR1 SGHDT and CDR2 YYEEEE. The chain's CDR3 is CASSLGRVSLNSPLHF. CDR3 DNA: TGTGCCAGCAGCTTGGGAAGAGTGAGTCTAAATTCACCCCTCCACTTT.

The CDR3 DNA is TGTGCCAGCAGCGTCTTACAAGGGGGTAGCACTGAAGCTTTCTTT. Residues: CASSVLQGGSTEAFF. The V call is TRBV2, the J call TRBJ1-1; TRBD1 is a possible D gene (6 bases). CDR1 SNHLY and CDR2 FYNNEI come from the germline V gene. V lost 6 bases, J lost 4 bases, and 18 bases lay in between. The CDR3 runs to 15 residues.

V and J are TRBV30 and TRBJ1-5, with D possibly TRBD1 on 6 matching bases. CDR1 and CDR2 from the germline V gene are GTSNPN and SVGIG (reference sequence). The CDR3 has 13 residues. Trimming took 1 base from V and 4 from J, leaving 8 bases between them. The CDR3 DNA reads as TGTGCCTGGAGTGGGGGGGCGAATCAGCCCCAGCATTTT. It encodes CAWSGGANQPQHF.

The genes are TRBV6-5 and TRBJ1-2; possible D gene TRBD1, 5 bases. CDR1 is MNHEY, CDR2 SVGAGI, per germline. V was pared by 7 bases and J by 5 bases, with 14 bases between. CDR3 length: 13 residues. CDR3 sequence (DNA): TGTGCCAGCACCCAGGGATCGAGTTATGGCTACACCTTC. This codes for CASTQGSSYGYTF.

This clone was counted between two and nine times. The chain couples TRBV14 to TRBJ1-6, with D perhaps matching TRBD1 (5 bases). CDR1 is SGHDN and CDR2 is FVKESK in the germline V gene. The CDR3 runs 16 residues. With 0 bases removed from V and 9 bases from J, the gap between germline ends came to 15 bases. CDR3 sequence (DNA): TGTGCCAGCAGCCAAGATCTGTTATGGGGGAGTTCACCCCTCCACTTT. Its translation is CASSQDLLWGSSPLHF.

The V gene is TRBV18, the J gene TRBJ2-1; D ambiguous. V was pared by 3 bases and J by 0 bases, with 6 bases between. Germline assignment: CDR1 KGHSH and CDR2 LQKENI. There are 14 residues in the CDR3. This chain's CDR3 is CASSPQDSYNEQFF. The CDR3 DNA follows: TGTGCCAGCTCACCCCAGGACTCCTACAATGAGCAGTTCTTC.

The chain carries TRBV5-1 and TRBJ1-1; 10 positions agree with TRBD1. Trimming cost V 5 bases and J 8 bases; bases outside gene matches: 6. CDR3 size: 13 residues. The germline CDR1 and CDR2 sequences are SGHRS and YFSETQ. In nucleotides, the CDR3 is TGCGCCAGCAGTCGGGACAGGGGACCCGAAGCTTTCTTT. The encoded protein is CASSRDRGPEAFF.

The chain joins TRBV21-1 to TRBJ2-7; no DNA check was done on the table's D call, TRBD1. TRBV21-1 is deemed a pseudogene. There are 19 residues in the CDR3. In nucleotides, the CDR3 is TGTGCCAGCACTAAACCCCCCGGACAGGGGCGAACCCTACACTACGAGCAGTACTTC. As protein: CASTKPPGQGRTLHYEQYF.

The CDR3 sequence is CASGLSGSGYEQFF. In nucleotides, the CDR3 is TGTGCTAGTGGTTTGAGCGGGAGTGGGTATGAGCAGTTCTTC. This chain links TRBV12-5 with TRBJ2-1; 8 nucleotides agree with TRBD2. The CDR3 has 14 amino acids. CDR1 is LGHNT and CDR2 is FRNRAP in the germline V gene. The junction had 5 bases not matched to a gene; V was cut back by 2 bases and J by 8 bases.

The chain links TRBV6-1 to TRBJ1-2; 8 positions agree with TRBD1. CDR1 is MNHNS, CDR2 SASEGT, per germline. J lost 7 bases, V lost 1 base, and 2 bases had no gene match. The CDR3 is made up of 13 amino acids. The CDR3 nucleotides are TGTGCCAGCAGTGAAGGGACAGGGCTTGGCTACACCTTC. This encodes CASSEGTGLGYTF.

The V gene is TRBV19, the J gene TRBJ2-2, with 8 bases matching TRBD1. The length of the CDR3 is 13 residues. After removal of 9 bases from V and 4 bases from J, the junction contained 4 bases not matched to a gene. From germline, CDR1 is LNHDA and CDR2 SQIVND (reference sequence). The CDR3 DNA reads TGTGCCAGCGGACAGGGAAGCACCGGGGAGCTGTTTTTT. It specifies CASGQGSTGELFF.

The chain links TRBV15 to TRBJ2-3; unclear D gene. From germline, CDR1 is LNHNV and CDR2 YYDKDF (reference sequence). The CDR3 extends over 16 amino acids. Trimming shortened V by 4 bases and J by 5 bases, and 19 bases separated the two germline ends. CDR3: CATSTRKGQKIDTQYF. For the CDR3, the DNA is TGTGCCACCAGCACCCGAAAGGGCCAGAAGATAGATACGCAGTATTTT.

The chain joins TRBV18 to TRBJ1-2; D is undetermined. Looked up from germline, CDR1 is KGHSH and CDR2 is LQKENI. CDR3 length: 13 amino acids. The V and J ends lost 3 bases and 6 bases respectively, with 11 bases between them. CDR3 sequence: CASSPLTGDGYTF. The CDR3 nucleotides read TGTGCCAGCTCACCCCTTACCGGAGATGGCTACACCTTC.

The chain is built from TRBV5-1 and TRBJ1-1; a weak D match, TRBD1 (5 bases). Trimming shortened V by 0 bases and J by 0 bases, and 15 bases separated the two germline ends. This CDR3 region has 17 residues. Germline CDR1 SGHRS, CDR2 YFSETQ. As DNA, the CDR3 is TGCGCCAGCAGCTTGGGGGTCGGGGCAAGAATGAACACTGAAGCTTTCTTT. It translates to CASSLGVGARMNTEAFF.

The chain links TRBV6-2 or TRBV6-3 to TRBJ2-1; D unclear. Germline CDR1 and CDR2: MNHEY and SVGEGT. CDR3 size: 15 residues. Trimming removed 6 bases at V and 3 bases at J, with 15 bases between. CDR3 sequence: CASSRQRMNYNEQFF. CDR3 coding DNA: TGTGCCAGCAGCCGGCAGCGAATGAACTACAATGAGCAGTTCTTC.

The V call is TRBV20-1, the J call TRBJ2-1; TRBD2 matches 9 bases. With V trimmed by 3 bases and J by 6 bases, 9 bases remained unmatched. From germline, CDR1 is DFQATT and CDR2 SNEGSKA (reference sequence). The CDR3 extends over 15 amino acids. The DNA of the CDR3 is TGCAGTGCTAGTCGCGGGAGGGCCCTAGGCAATGAGCAGTTCTTC. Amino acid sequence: CSASRGRALGNEQFF.

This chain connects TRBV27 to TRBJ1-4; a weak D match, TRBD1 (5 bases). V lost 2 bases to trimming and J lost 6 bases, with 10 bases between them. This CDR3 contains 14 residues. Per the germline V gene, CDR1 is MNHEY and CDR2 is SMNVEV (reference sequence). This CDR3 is CASSLLGGDEKLFF. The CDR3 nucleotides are TGTGCCAGCAGTTTACTGGGAGGGGATGAAAAACTGTTTTTT.

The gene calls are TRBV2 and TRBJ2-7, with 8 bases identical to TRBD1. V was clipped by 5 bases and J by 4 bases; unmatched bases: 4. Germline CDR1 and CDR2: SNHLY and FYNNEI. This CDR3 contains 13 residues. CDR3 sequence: CASSWTGLYEQYF. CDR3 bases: TGTGCCAGCAGTTGGACAGGGCTATACGAGCAGTACTTC.

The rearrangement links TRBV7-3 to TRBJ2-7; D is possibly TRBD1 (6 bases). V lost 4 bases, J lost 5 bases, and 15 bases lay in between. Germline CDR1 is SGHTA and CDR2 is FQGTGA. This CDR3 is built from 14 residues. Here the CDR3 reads CASSSNPGTNEQYF. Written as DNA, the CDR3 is TGTGCCAGCAGCTCTAACCCCGGGACAAACGAGCAGTACTTC.

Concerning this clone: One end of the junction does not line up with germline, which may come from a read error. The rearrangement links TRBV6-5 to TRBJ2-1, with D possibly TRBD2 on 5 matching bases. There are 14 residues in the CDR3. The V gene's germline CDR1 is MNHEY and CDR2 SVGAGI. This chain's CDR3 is CASSDSGSNREQFF. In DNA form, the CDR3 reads TGTGCCAGCAGTGACTCGGGATCGAACCGGGAGCAGTTCTTC.